This T cell receptor (beta chain) originates from a study of regulatory T cells in long-lasting Graves disease. The time point was: newly diagnosed GD, antithyroid drugs for less than 3 months. With RNA extracted from PBMCs as input, the TCR library was made. Points from the study as a whole: Persistent disease was characterized by preferential usage of TRBV28, TRBJ1-2 and TRBJ2-5. Relative to new patients (roughly 950), persistent patients exhibited greater sharing of public clonotypes (around 2,700).

This clonotype has a count of ten or more. Its antigen remains unknown. The authors built TCR beta libraries using iRepertoire HTBI primers and Arm-PCR of CDR3 regions. In TCRdb, the multiplex PCR reads were re-called with MiXCR into one record per CDR3 protein. This table has some 350,000 distinct CDR3 sequences, around 15% appearing once. The length of the CDR3 is 16 residues. CDR1 and CDR2 (germline): MDHEN, SYDVKM. Trimming left V 4 bases short and J 4 bases short, with 14 bases between. The sample was also linked to a second study, of T cells in Graves' hyperthyroidism and ophthalmopathy. That source reports: An initial round of RT-PCR targeting the TCR CDR3 relied on the HTBI primer set.

The source was peripheral blood mononuclear cells (PBMCs), collected at new diagnosis, from a patient treated with antithyroid drugs. This TCR derives from a woman between 18 and 30 years old with Graves disease. This chain uses TRBV28 with TRBJ2-6; D is uncertain. The CDR3 nucleotides are TGTGCCAGCAGTTATCCCGGCCTGGGAGGGGCCAACGTCCTGACTTTC. Residues: CASSYPGLGGANVLTF.